The rows below give T cell receptor beta chains drawn from one sample of a study of cytomegalovirus exposure and HLA in healthy donors. The method was immunoSEQ multiplex PCR; TCRdb's version includes in-frame clones alone and lacks a portion of them. The data contain some 160,000 clones, 70% to 80% of them seen just once; the ten biggest clones take up approximately 2.5%. Material: PBMCs. These receptors were taken from a man aged 55-75 years in good health and CMV-seronegative. CDR3s include the opening cysteine and the closing phenylalanine or tryptophan. D genes are given only for firm matches. The size field is filled for only some rows; it gives once, few, many or a size class.

V,size,J,D,length,DNA,CDR3
TRBV19,-,TRBJ1-5,TRBD1,14,TGTGCCAGTAGTAGACAGGGGGCGATTCAGCCCCAGAATTTT,CASSRQGAIQPQNF
TRBV5-6,-,TRBJ2-7,TRBD1,13,TGTGCCAGCAGAAAAACAGGGGGCGGGGAGCAGTACTTC,CASRKTGGGEQYF
TRBV7-9,-,TRBJ1-6,TRBD1,16,TGTGCCAGCAGCTTACCGAGGGGGCAGCAGAATTCACCCCTCCACTTT,CASSLPRGQQNSPLHF
TRBV28,-,TRBJ2-7,TRBD2,16,TGTGCCAGCAGTTTAACTCCATTAGCGGGATCCTACGAGCAGTACTTC,CASSLTPLAGSYEQYF
TRBV7-9,-,TRBJ1-4,-,14,TGTGCCAGCAGCTCGCATGGGGGCGTTGGGAAACTGTTTTTT,CASSSHGGVGKLFF
TRBV10-3,-,TRBJ1-6,-,13,TGTGCCAGCTCCGGGACATCAGGGTCACCCCTCAACTTT,CASSGTSGSPLNF
TRBV5-1,few,TRBJ1-4,-,14,TGCGCCAGCAGCTTGGGGGCTGCTAATGAAAAACTGTTTTTT,CASSLGAANEKLFF
TRBV19,-,TRBJ2-7,TRBD2,14,TGTGCCAGTAGTATACGGACTAGCGGCTACGAGCAGTACTTC,CASSIRTSGYEQYF
TRBV5-4,-,TRBJ2-7,TRBD1,16,TGTGCCAGCAGCTTGGAAGGCGTGGTGACAGGGCTCGAACAGTACTTC,CASSLEGVVTGLEQYF
TRBV2,-,TRBJ2-3,-,14,TGTGTGACCAAAGGCGGGGTGAACACAGATACGCAGTATTTT,CVTKGGVNTDTQYF
TRBV5-1,-,TRBJ2-7,-,13,TGCGCCAGCAGCTTGGACAGTACCTACGAGCAGTACTTC,CASSLDSTYEQYF
TRBV4-1,few,TRBJ2-3,-,17,TGCGCCAGCAGCCAAAGGGAAACAGGATCCTCCACAGATACGCAGTATTTT,CASSQRETGSSTDTQYF
TRBV18,-,TRBJ2-6,TRBD2,15,TGTGCCAGCTCAATCGGGAGGGCTGGGGCCAACGTCCTGACTTTC,CASSIGRAGANVLTF
TRBV6-1,-,TRBJ1-5,TRBD1,15,TGTGCCAGCAGACCGGACAGGGCGGAAGGTCAGCCCCAGCATTTT,CASRPDRAEGQPQHF
TRBV5-1,few,TRBJ2-7,TRBD1,16,TGCGCCAGCAGCTGGGTACCGGGACAGGGGGCGTTCGAGCAGTACTTC,CASSWVPGQGAFEQYF
TRBV15,-,TRBJ2-2,TRBD2,16,TGTGCCACCAGCAGAGAGGGGGGGGTCCCGACCGGGGAGCTGTTTTTT,CATSREGGVPTGELFF
TRBV11-2,-,TRBJ1-1,-,15,TGTGCCAGCAGCTCACCCCACCGGGGGTACACTGAAGCTTTCTTT,CASSSPHRGYTEAFF
TRBV6-5,-,TRBJ2-7,-,13,TGTGCCAGCAGTCTCCTTCGGGGGTACGAGCAGTACTTC,CASSLLRGYEQYF
TRBV25-1,-,TRBJ2-7,-,14,TGTGCCAGCAGTGAAGATCGGGGCTCCTACGAGCAGTACTTC,CASSEDRGSYEQYF
TRBV5-8,few,TRBJ2-1,-,14,TGTGCCAGCAGCTTGGGACACTCCTACAATGAGCAGTTCTTC,CASSLGHSYNEQFF
TRBV7-3,-,TRBJ2-1,TRBD2,15,TGTGCCAGCAGGACTAGCGGGAGCTCCTACAATGAGCAGTTCTTC,CASRTSGSSYNEQFF
TRBV9,-,TRBJ2-6,TRBD1,18,TGTGCCAGCAGCATTAGGACAGGGGGCCACTCTGGGGCCAACGTCCTGACTTTC,CASSIRTGGHSGANVLTF
TRBV5-4,-,TRBJ2-2,TRBD1,14,TGTGCCAGCAGCTCCGGACAGGGCGCCGGGGAGCTGTTTTTT,CASSSGQGAGELFF
TRBV7-2,-,TRBJ2-7,TRBD2,15,TGTGCCAGCAGCCCCAGGGCGGGAGGGATCCTCGAGCAGTACTTC,CASSPRAGGILEQYF
TRBV19,-,TRBJ1-2,-,13,TGTGCCAGTAGTAACGGGGTGGGATTGGGCTACACCTTC,CASSNGVGLGYTF
TRBV6-5,-,TRBJ1-1,-,16,TGTGCCAGCAGTTACTCGCGTAGACAGCCGAACACTGAAGCTTTCTTT,CASSYSRRQPNTEAFF
TRBV6-5,-,TRBJ1-4,-,14,TGTGCCAGCAGTAGGGGGTTTTTGAATGAAAAACTGTTTTTT,CASSRGFLNEKLFF
TRBV7-9,-,TRBJ2-6,-,16,TGTGCCAGCAGCCTGGGGACTGTCTCTGGGGCCAACGTCCTGACTTTC,CASSLGTVSGANVLTF
TRBV5-6,once,TRBJ2-3,-,17,TGTGCCAGCAGCTTGGGGGGGGGCGCCTCCCGCACAGATACGCAGTATTTT,CASSLGGGASRTDTQYF
TRBV5-1,-,TRBJ2-7,-,14,TGCGCCAGCAGCTTGGATGTTAGCGCCCACGAGCAGTACTTC,CASSLDVSAHEQYF
TRBV29-1,-,TRBJ1-1,-,13,TGCAGCGTTGGGCAGAAGATGAACACTGAAGCTTTCTTT,CSVGQKMNTEAFF
TRBV6-5,-,TRBJ2-3,TRBD2,15,TGTGCCAGCAGGGAGAGCGGGGGTGGCACAGATACGCAGTATTTT,CASRESGGGTDTQYF
TRBV29-1,-,TRBJ2-7,-,13,TGCAGCGTTGCAATGGCTTTGTCCTACGAGCAGTACTTC,CSVAMALSYEQYF
TRBV28,-,TRBJ2-7,TRBD1,14,TGTGCCAGCAGTTCACCGGGACAGTCCTACGAGCAGTACTTC,CASSSPGQSYEQYF
TRBV7-2,-,TRBJ2-7,-,15,TGTGCCAGCAGCTTGGCTGGGGCGGGGCTCTACGAGCAGTACTTC,CASSLAGAGLYEQYF
TRBV5-1,-,TRBJ2-2,-,14,TGCGCCAGCAGCTCGGACAGGAACACCGGGGAGCTGTTTTTT,CASSSDRNTGELFF
TRBV9,-,TRBJ2-3,-,13,TGTGCCAGCAGCGTAGCCGGTTGGGATACGCAGTATTTT,CASSVAGWDTQYF
TRBV9,-,TRBJ2-7,-,13,TGTGCCAGCAGCGTAGAGGAGTGGTACGAGCAGTACTTC,CASSVEEWYEQYF
TRBV5-1,-,TRBJ1-1,TRBD1,14,TGCGCCAGCAGCTTGACAGGGGCGAGGGGTGAAGCTTTCTTT,CASSLTGARGEAFF
TRBV18,-,TRBJ1-1,TRBD1,13,TGTGCCAGCTCACAGGACAGGGTGACTGAAGCTTTCTTT,CASSQDRVTEAFF